Sequencing of this TCR beta chain was carried out in a study of T cell changes during pregnancy in multiple sclerosis. Sequenced by immunoSEQ multiplex PCR; TCRdb stores in-frame clones only, minus some. The sample carries around 71,000 clones, approximately 90% recorded once. CDR3 length: 12 amino acids. Per the germline V gene, CDR1 is LGHNT and CDR2 is FRNRAP. To note about this clone: The junction differs from germline at one of its ends, possibly a read error.

This chain uses TRBV12-5 with TRBJ1-1, with 9 bases lining up with TRBD1. This sequence was found in a female donor with multiple sclerosis, enrolled in a pregnancy study. The starting material was peripheral blood, obtained in the third trimester of pregnancy. The CDR3 DNA sequence: TGTGCTTCCGGACAGGGGACGACTGAAGTTTTCTTT. Translation gives CASGQGTTEVFF.